There are a few counts of the clone carrying this TCR beta chain. These data belong to a study of cytomegalovirus exposure and HLA in healthy donors. A multiplex PCR was run with 60 Vbeta primers and 13 Jbeta primers. The table came from immunoSEQ multiplex PCR; TCRdb's copy has only in-frame clones and leaves some out. The sample records around 170,000 clones, around 73% being singletons. Germline-derived CDR1 and CDR2 are MGHDK and SYGVNS. J gave up 2 bases and V 6 bases, and 10 bases lay outside the gene matches. This CDR3 contains 16 residues. The origin of this receptor is a male donor in good health and CMV-seronegative. The chain carries TRBV25-1 and TRBJ2-5; 9 bases align to TRBD1. The sequenced sample consisted of PBMCs. The CDR3 DNA sequence: TGTGCCAGCAGCCAAGGGGGGACAGGGCTGCAAGAGACCCAGTACTTC. It translates to CASSQGGTGLQETQYF.